Listed below are T cell receptor beta chains from one sample, sequenced in a study of cytomegalovirus exposure and HLA in healthy donors. Only in-frame clones appear in the TCRdb table, and some are missing; sequencing was by immunoSEQ multiplex PCR. The repertoire holds over 110,000 clones, 70% to 85% seen once, with less than 3% in the top ten. Specimen: PBMCs. The receptors derive from a male donor in good health and CMV-seronegative. The CDR3 runs from the conserved cysteine through the conserved F or W.

>TRBJ2-7|TRBV19
CASKKGSGTYEQYF
>TRBJ1-3|TRBV4-1
CASSQTRSGNTIYF
>TRBJ1-5|TRBV15
CATSRDLDRAGQPQHF
>TRBJ1-3|TRBV6-5
CASSTHDSGNTIYF
>TRBJ1-1|TRBV5-1
CASSLSGWATEAFF
>TRBJ2-1|TRBV11-2
CASSLDRGEQFF
>TRBJ1-5|TRBV6-6
CASSTLGQPQHF
>TRBJ2-3|TRBV27
CASSSIQRSSTDTQYF
>TRBJ2-3|TRBV30
CAWSSSGTSTDTQYF
>TRBJ2-2|TRBV25-1
CASSGGTSFSPDTGELFF
>TRBJ2-1|TRBV19
CAIGQGAYNEQFF
>TRBJ2-3|TRBV4-1
CASSHQAFMVRYF
>TRBJ2-1|TRBV7-3
CASSEGSYNEQFF
>TRBJ1-2|TRBV7-8
CASSLLGHNYGYTF
>TRBJ2-7|TRBV11-2
CASSLQGSFSYEQYF
>TRBJ2-7|TRBV19
CASSIVPSSYEQYF
>TRBJ2-5|TRBV19
CATGQGVASPGETQYF
>TRBJ1-4|TRBV7-2
CASNQAPSNEKLFF
>TRBJ1-1|TRBV29-1
CSVENLAEAFF
>TRBJ1-1|TRBV7-2
CASGQGLGTEAFF
>TRBJ2-2|TRBV9
CASSGGTSGSSGELFF
>TRBJ2-2|TRBV2
CASSEQSLALGGELFF
>TRBJ2-5|TRBV7-2
CASSRSGLQETQYF
>TRBJ2-1|TRBV7-8
CATWRGRGSYNEQFF
>TRBJ2-2|TRBV28
CASMDSGLAMTGELFF
>TRBJ2-3|TRBV27
CASRFGSLAGTDTQYF
>TRBJ2-5|TRBV15
CATSRDLAAYQETQYF
>TRBJ1-2|TRBV10-2
CASRPSTGTPDGYTF
>TRBJ2-5|TRBV7-7
CASRGLAGGYETQYF
>TRBJ2-5|TRBV5-4
CASSARAETQYF
>TRBJ2-3|TRBV6-5
CASSYPAGGTDTQYF
>TRBJ2-1|TRBV4-1
CASSPIGSSSSYNEQFF
>TRBJ2-1|TRBV9
CASSPELDEQFF
>TRBJ2-1|TRBV27
CASSLSGSPYNEQFF
>TRBJ2-1|TRBV28
CATNIMSGNNEQFF
>TRBJ2-5|TRBV7-9
CASSFLSGMGPFYQETQYF
>TRBJ2-2|TRBV2
CASRGLANTGELFF
>TRBJ1-2|TRBV28
CASSTGGHGYTF
>TRBJ1-2|TRBV19
CASSPPRNPYGYTF
>TRBJ1-6|TRBV4-3
CASSQVDRVNSPLHF
>TRBJ2-7|TRBV25-1
CASSHSGTGHEQYF
>TRBJ2-5|TRBV10-2
CASNLAGGTQYF
>TRBJ2-7|TRBV27
CASNLISEQYF
>TRBJ2-5|TRBV19
CASSIRGSEETQYF
>TRBJ2-7|TRBV7-9
CSSRPTGTTYEQYF
>TRBJ1-6|TRBV9
CASSVAPSAGGWDSPLHF
>TRBJ2-1|TRBV7-9
CASRSEGGEQFF
>TRBJ2-3|TRBV11-2
CASSLGAGAGSTDTQYF
>TRBJ2-7|TRBV27
CASTPLAGVYEQYF
>TRBJ1-2|TRBV28
CASSLGGGGYGYTF
>TRBJ2-7|TRBV4-2
CASSLGPHSSSYEQYF
>TRBJ1-1|TRBV30
CAWGDGAGYTEAFF
>TRBJ2-1|TRBV4-2
CASSGFGRAAYNEQFF